These T cell receptor beta chains were read from a single sample in a study of cytomegalovirus exposure and HLA in healthy donors. The table came from immunoSEQ multiplex PCR; TCRdb's copy has only in-frame clones and leaves some out. Its table lists roughly 80,000 clones. The material sequenced was PBMCs. These receptors were collected from a girl aged 10 to 17 in good health and CMV-seropositive. CDR3s include the opening cysteine and the closing phenylalanine or tryptophan. A D gene is named only where the DNA matches it firmly.

j_call: TRBJ2-1; d_call: TRBD2; v_call: TRBV4-3; cdr3_nt: TGCGCCAGCAGCCAAGATCCGGGGGGGCACGAGCAGTTCTTC; cdr3_aa: CASSQDPGGHEQFF
j_call: TRBJ2-5; d_call: TRBD1; v_call: TRBV5-8; cdr3_nt: TGTGCCAGCAGCTTGGCAGGGGGAATACAAGAGACCCAGTACTTC; cdr3_aa: CASSLAGGIQETQYF
j_call: TRBJ1-5; d_call: TRBD1; v_call: TRBV27; cdr3_nt: TGTGCCAGCAGTTTATTTGGGACAGGGAGCAATCAGCCCCAGCATTTT; cdr3_aa: CASSLFGTGSNQPQHF
j_call: TRBJ2-5; d_call: TRBD1; v_call: TRBV7-9; cdr3_nt: TGTGCCAGCAGCTTAAGGGACAGTCAAGAGACCCAGTACTTC; cdr3_aa: CASSLRDSQETQYF
j_call: TRBJ1-2; d_call: NA; v_call: TRBV7-2; cdr3_nt: TGTGCCAGCAGCTCAACGAGTTTTCGGGGTGGCTACACCTTC; cdr3_aa: CASSSTSFRGGYTF
j_call: TRBJ1-2; d_call: NA; v_call: TRBV14; cdr3_nt: TGTGCCAGCAGCCCGGGGACATTCCTGGATGGCTACACCTTC; cdr3_aa: CASSPGTFLDGYTF
j_call: TRBJ1-5; d_call: TRBD1; v_call: TRBV15; cdr3_nt: TGTGCCACCAGCAATGACAGGGCCTTCAATCAGCCCCAGCATTTT; cdr3_aa: CATSNDRAFNQPQHF
j_call: TRBJ2-5; d_call: NA; v_call: TRBV5-1; cdr3_nt: TGCGCCAGCAGCTCCGGACAGAAGCAAGAGACCCAGTACTTC; cdr3_aa: CASSSGQKQETQYF
j_call: TRBJ2-1; d_call: NA; v_call: TRBV4-3; cdr3_nt: TGCGCCAGCAGCCAAGAGGTAGACTCCTACAATGAGCAGTTCTTC; cdr3_aa: CASSQEVDSYNEQFF
j_call: TRBJ1-2; d_call: NA; v_call: TRBV4-3; cdr3_nt: TGCGCCAGCAACCAACGCAGGGAGGTGGGCTATGGCTACACCTTC; cdr3_aa: CASNQRREVGYGYTF
j_call: TRBJ1-5; d_call: NA; v_call: TRBV4-1; cdr3_nt: TGCGCCAGCAGCCAGCTGGGACTTCGCAATCAGCCCCAGCATTTT; cdr3_aa: CASSQLGLRNQPQHF
j_call: TRBJ2-1; d_call: TRBD2; v_call: TRBV6-6; cdr3_nt: TGTGCCAGCAGTTCCGCGGGGGGGCCAGTTGAGCAGTTCTTC; cdr3_aa: CASSSAGGPVEQFF
j_call: TRBJ2-1; d_call: TRBD2; v_call: TRBV5-1; cdr3_nt: TGCGCCAGCAGCTTGGGTCGGGGGGACAATGAGCAGTTCTTC; cdr3_aa: CASSLGRGDNEQFF
j_call: TRBJ2-5; d_call: NA; v_call: TRBV9; cdr3_nt: TGTGCCAGCAGCGTAGGAGGGCTCGAGACCCAGTACTTC; cdr3_aa: CASSVGGLETQYF
j_call: TRBJ1-5; d_call: NA; v_call: TRBV14; cdr3_nt: TGTGCCAGCAGCCAAGTTCGGAGCAATCAGCCCCAGCATTTT; cdr3_aa: CASSQVRSNQPQHF
j_call: TRBJ2-7; d_call: NA; v_call: TRBV7-2; cdr3_nt: TGTGCCAGCAGCTTAGACAGAACCTACGAGCAGTACTTC; cdr3_aa: CASSLDRTYEQYF
j_call: TRBJ2-3; d_call: NA; v_call: TRBV27; cdr3_nt: TGTGCCAGCAGTTTATCGATAGGGGGGGCCCAGCAGGGTACGCAGTATTTT; cdr3_aa: CASSLSIGGAQQGTQYF
j_call: TRBJ2-2; d_call: NA; v_call: TRBV4-1; cdr3_nt: TGCGCCAGCAGCCCGAAAAGAGACACCGGGGAGCTGTTTTTT; cdr3_aa: CASSPKRDTGELFF
j_call: TRBJ2-3; d_call: TRBD1; v_call: TRBV29-1; cdr3_nt: TGCAGCGTGGTGGGACAGGAGGACCTCCAAGATACGCAGTATTTT; cdr3_aa: CSVVGQEDLQDTQYF
j_call: TRBJ1-5; d_call: NA; v_call: TRBV19; cdr3_nt: TGTGCCAGTAGTATGGGGAGTGGCCAGCCCCAGCATTTT; cdr3_aa: CASSMGSGQPQHF
j_call: TRBJ1-5; d_call: TRBD1; v_call: TRBV6-1; cdr3_nt: TGTGCCAGCAGTGAAGGGTACAGGGGCGGGAATCAGCCCCAGCATTTT; cdr3_aa: CASSEGYRGGNQPQHF
j_call: TRBJ1-3; d_call: NA; v_call: TRBV5-1; cdr3_nt: TGCGCCAGCAGTTATGGTCTTAACAGCAACTCTGGAAACACCATATATTTT; cdr3_aa: CASSYGLNSNSGNTIYF
j_call: TRBJ2-7; d_call: TRBD1; v_call: TRBV6-1; cdr3_nt: TGTGCCAGCAGTGTTAGGGACAGGGGTGAGCAGTACTTC; cdr3_aa: CASSVRDRGEQYF
j_call: TRBJ1-5; d_call: TRBD1; v_call: TRBV4-1; cdr3_nt: TGCGCCAGCAGCCCTTACTCCGGGACAGTTTCTAGCAATCAGCCCCAGCATTTT; cdr3_aa: CASSPYSGTVSSNQPQHF
j_call: TRBJ2-1; d_call: NA; v_call: TRBV29-1; cdr3_nt: TGCAGCGTTGTTAAACAGACCTCCTACAATGAGCAGTTCTTC; cdr3_aa: CSVVKQTSYNEQFF
j_call: TRBJ2-2; d_call: NA; v_call: TRBV7-2; cdr3_nt: TGTGCCAGCAGCTTATCGGGTGACCGCCCCACCGGGGAGCTGTTTTTT; cdr3_aa: CASSLSGDRPTGELFF